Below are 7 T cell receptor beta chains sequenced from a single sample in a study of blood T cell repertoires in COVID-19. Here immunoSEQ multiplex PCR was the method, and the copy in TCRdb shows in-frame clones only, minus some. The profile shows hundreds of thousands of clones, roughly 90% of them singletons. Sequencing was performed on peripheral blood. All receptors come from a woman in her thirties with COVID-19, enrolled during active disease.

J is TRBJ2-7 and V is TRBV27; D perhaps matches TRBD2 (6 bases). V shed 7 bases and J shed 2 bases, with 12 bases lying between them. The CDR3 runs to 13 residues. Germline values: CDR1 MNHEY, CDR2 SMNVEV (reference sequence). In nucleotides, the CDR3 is TGTGCCAGCATGGGGGGACTCACCTACGAGCAGTACTTC. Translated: CASMGGLTYEQYF.

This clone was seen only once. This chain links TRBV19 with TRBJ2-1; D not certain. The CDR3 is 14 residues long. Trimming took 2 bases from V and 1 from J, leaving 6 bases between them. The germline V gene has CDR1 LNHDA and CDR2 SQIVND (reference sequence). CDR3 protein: CASSIWQSYNEQFF. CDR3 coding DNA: TGTGCCAGTAGTATATGGCAATCCTACAATGAGCAGTTCTTC.

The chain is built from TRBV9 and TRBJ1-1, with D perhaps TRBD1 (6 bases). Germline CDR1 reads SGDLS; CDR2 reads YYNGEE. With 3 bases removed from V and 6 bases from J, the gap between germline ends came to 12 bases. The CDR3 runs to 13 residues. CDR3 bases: TGTGCCAGCAGCGCGGAGACAGGACCTGAAGCTTTCTTT. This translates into CASSAETGPEAFF.

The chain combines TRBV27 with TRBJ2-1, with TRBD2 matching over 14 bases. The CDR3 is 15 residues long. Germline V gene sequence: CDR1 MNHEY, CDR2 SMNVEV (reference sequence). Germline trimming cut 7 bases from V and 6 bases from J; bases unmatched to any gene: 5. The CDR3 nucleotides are TGTGCCAGCACGCCCGGGACTAGCGGGAGCAATGAGCAGTTCTTC. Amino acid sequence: CASTPGTSGSNEQFF.

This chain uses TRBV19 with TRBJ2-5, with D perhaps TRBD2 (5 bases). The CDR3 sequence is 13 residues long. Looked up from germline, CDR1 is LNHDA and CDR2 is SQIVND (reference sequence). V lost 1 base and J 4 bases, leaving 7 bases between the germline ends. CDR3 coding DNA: TGTGCCAGTAGTATAGTAGCGACAGAGACCCAGTACTTC. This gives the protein CASSIVATETQYF.

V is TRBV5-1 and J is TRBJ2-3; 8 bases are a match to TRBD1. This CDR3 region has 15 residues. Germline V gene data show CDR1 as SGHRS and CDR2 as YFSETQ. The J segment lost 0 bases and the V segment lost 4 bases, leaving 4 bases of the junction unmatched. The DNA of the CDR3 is TGCGCCAGCAGCCGATGGACAGGGAGCACAGATACGCAGTATTTT. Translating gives CASSRWTGSTDTQYF.

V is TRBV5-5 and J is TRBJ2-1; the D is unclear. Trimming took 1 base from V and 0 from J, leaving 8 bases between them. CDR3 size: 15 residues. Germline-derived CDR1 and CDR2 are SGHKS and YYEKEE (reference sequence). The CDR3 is CASSLYSLSYNEQFF. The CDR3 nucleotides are TGTGCCAGCAGCTTGTACAGTCTCTCCTACAATGAGCAGTTCTTC.